The 2 T cell receptor beta chains reported below all come from one sample, sequenced in a study of cytotoxic CD8 clonotypes in ibrutinib-treated CLL. The table came from immunoSEQ multiplex PCR; TCRdb's copy has only in-frame clones and leaves some out. The top ten clones hold around a quarter of a sample with some 150,000 clones, roughly 80% of them seen once. The sample was PBMCs, taken after 12 months of ibrutinib treatment. These receptors came from a human donor with chronic lymphocytic leukemia.

The DNA for the CDR3 is TGTGCCAGCAGCCCCGGGACAGGGTTTATAGAGACCCAGTACTTC. The encoded protein is CASSPGTGFIETQYF. The chain employs TRBV7-9 and TRBJ2-5; 9 bases fit TRBD1. Germline V gene lookup returns CDR1 SEHNR and CDR2 FQNEAQ (reference sequence). V dropped 5 bases and J dropped 4; count of bases not matched to a gene: 8. The CDR3 loop spans 15 amino acids. The complete variable domain, with remaining parts taken from reference TRBV7-9 and TRBJ2-5, reads DTGVSQNPRHKITKRGQNVTFRCDPISEHNRLYWYRQTLGQGPEFLTYFQNEAQLEKSRLLSDRFSAERPKGSFSTLEIQRTEQGDSAMYLCASSPGTGFIETQYFGPGTRLLVL.

The V call is TRBV28, the J call TRBJ1-2, with TRBD1 matching 7 bases. Trimming took 6 bases from V and 4 from J; bases not matched to a gene: 8. The CDR3 has 14 amino acids. Per germline, CDR1 MDHEN and CDR2 SYDVKM. In DNA form, the CDR3 reads TGTGCCAGCAGACCGGGACAGCAACTCTATGGCTACACCTTC. Its protein product is CASRPGQQLYGYTF.